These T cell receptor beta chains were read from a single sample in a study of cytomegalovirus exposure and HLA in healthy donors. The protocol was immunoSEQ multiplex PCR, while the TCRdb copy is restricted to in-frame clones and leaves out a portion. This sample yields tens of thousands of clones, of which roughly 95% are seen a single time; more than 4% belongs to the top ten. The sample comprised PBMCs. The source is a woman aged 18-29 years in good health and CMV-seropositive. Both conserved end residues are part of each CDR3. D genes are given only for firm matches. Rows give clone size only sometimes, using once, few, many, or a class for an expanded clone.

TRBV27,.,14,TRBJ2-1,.,TGTGCCAGCAGTAGGAGTGGCGGATACAATGAGCAGTTCTTC,CASSRSGGYNEQFF
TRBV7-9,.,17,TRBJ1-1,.,TGTGCCAGCAGCCCTCACCCGGGGACTGCTAAAAACACTGAAGCTTTCTTT,CASSPHPGTAKNTEAFF
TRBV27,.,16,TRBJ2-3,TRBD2,TGTGCCAGCAGCCGTCCGGGACTAGCATCGGCAGATACGCAGTATTTT,CASSRPGLASADTQYF
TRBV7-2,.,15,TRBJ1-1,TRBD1,TGTGCCAGCAGCTCGGGGACAGGGTCGAACACTGAAGCTTTCTTT,CASSSGTGSNTEAFF
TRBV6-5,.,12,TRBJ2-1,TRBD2,TGTGCCAGCAGAACGGGGAGGGATGAGCAGTTCTTC,CASRTGRDEQFF
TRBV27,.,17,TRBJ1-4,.,TGTGCCAGCAAGGTTTCGGCGGCAAAATCAACTAATGAAAAACTGTTTTTT,CASKVSAAKSTNEKLFF
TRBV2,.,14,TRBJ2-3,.,TGTGCCAGCAGTGCTACCGCGCCCACAGATACGCAGTATTTT,CASSATAPTDTQYF
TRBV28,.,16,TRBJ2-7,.,TGTGCCAGCAGTTCCCCGCCCCCTTACTACTCCTACGAGCAGTACTTC,CASSSPPPYYSYEQYF
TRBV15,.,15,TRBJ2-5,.,TGTGCCACCAGCAGAGCTAGGGGGGGCGGTGAGACCCAGTACTTC,CATSRARGGGETQYF
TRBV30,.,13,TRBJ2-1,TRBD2,TGTGCCTGGAGTGTTGCGGGGGGGGATGAGCAGTTCTTC,CAWSVAGGDEQFF
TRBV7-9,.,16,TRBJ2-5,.,TGTGCCAGCAGCTGGGGACCGGAGGGGTGGCAAGAGACCCAGTACTTC,CASSWGPEGWQETQYF
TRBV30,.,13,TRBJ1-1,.,TGTGCCGGAATCTATACAGGGTACACTGAAGCTTTCTTT,CAGIYTGYTEAFF
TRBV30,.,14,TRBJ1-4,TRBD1,TGTGCCTGGAGTCATGGACAGGGGAATGAAAAACTGTTTTTT,CAWSHGQGNEKLFF
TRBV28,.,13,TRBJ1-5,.,TGTGCCAGCAGTTTGGGAGTCTGGCAGCCCCAGCATTTT,CASSLGVWQPQHF
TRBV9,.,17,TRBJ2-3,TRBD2,TGTGCCAGCAGCGTTCGGACTAGCGGGAGTAATGCAGATACGCAGTATTTT,CASSVRTSGSNADTQYF
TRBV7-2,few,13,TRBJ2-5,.,TGTGCCAGCAGTTACAGGGTTCAAGAGACCCAGTACTTC,CASSYRVQETQYF
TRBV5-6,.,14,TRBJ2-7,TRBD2,TGTGCCAGCAGCCCTGGCGGGGGGGGATACGAGCAGTACTTC,CASSPGGGGYEQYF
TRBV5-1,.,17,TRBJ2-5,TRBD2,TGCGCCAGCAGCCCGGGACTAGCGGGAGGTCCCCAAGAGACCCAGTACTTC,CASSPGLAGGPQETQYF
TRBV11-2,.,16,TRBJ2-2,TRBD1,TGTGCCAGCAGCACGGGGACAGGGACAGACACCGGGGAGCTGTTTTTT,CASSTGTGTDTGELFF
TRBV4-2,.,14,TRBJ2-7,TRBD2,TGTGCCAGCAGCCAAGAGCGGGAGCCCTACGAGCAGTACTTC,CASSQEREPYEQYF
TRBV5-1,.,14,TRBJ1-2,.,TGCGCCAGCAGCTTGGAGGCGGGAGCCTATGGCTACACCTTC,CASSLEAGAYGYTF
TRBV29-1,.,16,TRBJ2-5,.,TGCAGCGTTGAAGATCAGGCCAGGGCGGTAGAAGAGACCCAGTACTTC,CSVEDQARAVEETQYF
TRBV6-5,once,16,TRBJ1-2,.,TGTGCCAGCAGTTATTGGGGCGGTGCAGGGAACTATGGCTACACCTTC,CASSYWGGAGNYGYTF
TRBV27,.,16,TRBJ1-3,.,TGTGCCAGCAGTTTATCGCTAGAGAGCTCTGGAAACACCATATATTTT,CASSLSLESSGNTIYF
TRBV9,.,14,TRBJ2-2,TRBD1,TGTGCCAGCAGCGACAGGGGGCGCGGCGGGGAGCTGTTTTTT,CASSDRGRGGELFF
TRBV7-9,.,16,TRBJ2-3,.,TGTGCCAGCAGCTTAGGACAGGTTACCCTCACAGATACGCAGTATTTT,CASSLGQVTLTDTQYF
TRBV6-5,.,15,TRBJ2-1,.,TGTGCCAGCAGTTTGGTACTACCCACCTACAATGAGCAGTTCTTC,CASSLVLPTYNEQFF
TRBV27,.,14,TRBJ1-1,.,TGTGCCAGCAGTCTGGGGCGGGGCGGGATTGAAGCTTTCTTT,CASSLGRGGIEAFF
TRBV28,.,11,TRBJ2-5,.,TGTGCCAGCCGGTCGGTGGAGACCCAGTACTTC,CASRSVETQYF
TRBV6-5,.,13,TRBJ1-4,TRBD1,TGTGCCAGCACCCAACGGACAGGGTTAAAACTGTTTTTT,CASTQRTGLKLFF
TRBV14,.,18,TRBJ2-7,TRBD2,TGTGCCAGCAGCCAAGATCTAGGACTAGCGGGAGGGCCCTACGAGCAGTACTTC,CASSQDLGLAGGPYEQYF
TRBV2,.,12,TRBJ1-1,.,TGTGCCAGCAGTATACAGGGAACTGAAGCTTTCTTT,CASSIQGTEAFF
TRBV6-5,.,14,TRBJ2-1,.,TGTGCCAGCAGTAGAAGGGGAACCTACAATGAGCAGTTCTTC,CASSRRGTYNEQFF
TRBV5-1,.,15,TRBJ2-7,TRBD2,TGCGCCAGCAGCCCGGGAGGGCGGGCTGCCTACGAGCAGTACTTC,CASSPGGRAAYEQYF
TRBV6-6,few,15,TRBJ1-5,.,TGTGCCAGCAGTTCCGACAGGAACGGCAATCAGCCCCAGCATTTT,CASSSDRNGNQPQHF
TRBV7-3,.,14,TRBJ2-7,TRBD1,TGTGCCAGCAGCTTACCCAGGGGGTTCTACGAGCAGTACTTC,CASSLPRGFYEQYF
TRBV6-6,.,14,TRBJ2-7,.,TGTGCCAGCAGTTACTCGATCGGTTTTGGCGAGCAGTACTTC,CASSYSIGFGEQYF
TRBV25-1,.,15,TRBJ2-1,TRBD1,TGTGCCAGCAGTGGCCGGGACAGGTCCTACAATGAGCAGTTCTTC,CASSGRDRSYNEQFF
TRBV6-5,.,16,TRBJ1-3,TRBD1,TGTGCCAGCAGTTACTACGGGACAGACTCTGGAAACACCATATATTTT,CASSYYGTDSGNTIYF
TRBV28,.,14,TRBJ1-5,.,TGTGCCAGCAGTTATGGGGCAAGCAATCAGCCCCAGCATTTT,CASSYGASNQPQHF
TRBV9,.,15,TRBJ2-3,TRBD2,TGTGCCAGCAGCACTAAGCGGGAGGGCGAAGATACGCAGTATTTT,CASSTKREGEDTQYF
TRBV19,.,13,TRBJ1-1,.,TGTGCCAGTAGTCCGCGACAGCGCACTGAAGCTTTCTTT,CASSPRQRTEAFF